Shown below are 2 T cell receptor beta chains from a single sample sequenced in a study of blood T cell repertoires in COVID-19. Generated by immunoSEQ multiplex PCR, the TCRdb table keeps only in-frame clones and is missing some. This sample has over 600,000 clones, with 90% found just once. Sequencing input: peripheral blood. The receptor set was obtained from a woman younger than 35 with acute or convalescent COVID-19.

The CDR3 region is CASSSTGGWNTEAFF. CDR3 nucleotides: TGCGCCAGCAGCTCGACAGGGGGCTGGAACACTGAAGCTTTCTTT. J is TRBJ1-1 and V is TRBV5-1; TRBD1 agrees at 10 bases. The V gene's germline CDR1 is SGHRS and CDR2 YFSETQ. The CDR3 runs 15 residues. V lost 3 bases to trimming and J lost 1 base; unmatched junction nucleotides: 3.

The chain links TRBV6-4 to TRBJ2-2, with D possibly matching TRBD2 (5 bases). Looked up from germline, CDR1 is MRHNA and CDR2 is SNTAGT. The V gene lost 3 bases and the J gene lost 3 bases, with 14 bases spanning the gap. The CDR3 totals 16 residues. The CDR3 coding sequence is TGTGCCAGCAGTGAGCGGGCGGAGGCCCACACCGGGGAGCTGTTTTTT. It yields the protein CASSERAEAHTGELFF.